One sample yielded the 19 T cell receptor beta chains listed below, sequenced in a study of radiation and T cells in renal cell carcinoma. This sample's time point: blood 4 weeks post-SBRT, at nephrectomy. Noted treatment: 15 Gy SBRT to primary tumor, nephrectomy 4 weeks later. Produced via immunoSEQ multiplex PCR; TCRdb's table is partial and in-frame only. The sample consists of fewer than 85,000 clones, 80% to 90% of them appearing once. Sequencing used blood, obtained from a patient whose treatment included radiotherapy and nephrectomy. Every receptor here comes from a woman aged 70 to 79 with renal cell carcinoma.

The chain is built from TRBV4-3 and TRBJ1-6, with a weak D call TRBD1 (5 bases). Deletions cut 0 bases from V and 0 bases from J, with 12 bases between. Germline assignment: CDR1 LGHNA and CDR2 YSLEER. CDR3 length equals 18 residues. This CDR3 reads CASSQDNAGSSYNSPLHF. Written as DNA, the CDR3 is TGCGCCAGCAGCCAAGATAACGCAGGGAGCTCCTATAATTCACCCCTCCACTTT.

The CDR3 region is CASSRYRAQPQHF. The CDR3, as DNA: TGTGCCAGCAGTCGCTACAGGGCTCAGCCCCAGCATTTT. The chain recombines TRBV5-8 with TRBJ1-5; D perhaps matches TRBD1 (6 bases). Germline values: CDR1 SGHTS, CDR2 YDEGEE. CDR3 size: 13 residues. Trimming stripped 5 bases from V and 6 bases from J, with 12 bases between.

The chain recombines TRBV4-3 with TRBJ2-7; D not resolved. Germline V gene lookup returns CDR1 LGHNA and CDR2 YSLEER. V dropped 0 bases and J dropped 0 bases, with 6 bases sitting between them. The CDR3 contains 14 residues. The CDR3 here is CASSQEDDSYEQYF. DNA for the CDR3: TGCGCCAGCAGCCAAGAGGATGACTCCTACGAGCAGTACTTC.

The CDR3 nucleotides are TGTGCCTGGACGGGGGGGCCACACGACAATGAGCAGTTCTTC. Translated, it gives CAWTGGPHDNEQFF. The V gene is TRBV30, the J gene TRBJ2-1; 8 bases fit TRBD2. Germline lookup yields CDR1 GTSNPN and CDR2 SVGIG (reference sequence). Losses at the gene ends were 4 bases for V and 5 bases for J; bases not matched to a gene: 7. The CDR3 length is 14 residues.

This clone was counted once. J is TRBJ1-5 and V is TRBV5-4; TRBD1 matches 9 bases. Germline loops: CDR1 SGHNT, CDR2 YYREEE (reference sequence). Trimming took 2 bases from V and 4 from J; bases not matched to a gene: 1. The CDR3 length is 14 residues. The DNA for the CDR3 is TGTGCCAGCAGCTTACAGGGGGCGAATCAGCCCCAGCATTTT. Translating it yields CASSLQGANQPQHF. Together with reference TRBV5-4 and TRBJ1-5, the CDR3 gives the full variable domain: ETGVTQSPTHLIKTRGQQVTLRCSSQSGHNTVSWYQQALGQGPQFIFQYYREEENGRGNFPPRFSGLQFPNYSSELNVNALELDDSALYLCASSLQGANQPQHFGDGTRLSIL.

The rearrangement joins TRBV9 to TRBJ2-1; 9 nucleotides agree with TRBD2. This CDR3 is 15 amino acids long. V lost 3 bases and J lost 4; bases outside the gene matches: 5. Germline values: CDR1 SGDLS, CDR2 YYNGEE. CDR3 nucleotides: TGTGCCAGCAGCGCCGGAGCGGGGGGATACAATGAGCAGTTCTTC. Its protein product is CASSAGAGGYNEQFF.

J is TRBJ2-2 and V is TRBV4-2; D might be TRBD1 (6 bases). The germline V and J ends were trimmed by 1 base and 5 bases, with 11 bases remaining between them. Germline V gene data show CDR1 as LGHNA and CDR2 as YNFKEQ. The CDR3 is made up of 15 amino acids. CDR3 sequence reads: CASSQGGRQTGELFF. Here the CDR3 DNA reads TGTGCCAGCAGCCAAGGGGGGCGGCAAACCGGGGAGCTGTTTTTT.

This chain links TRBV19 with TRBJ2-6; no clear D gene. Germline V gives CDR1 LNHDA, CDR2 SQIVND (reference sequence). Trimming removed 2 bases at V and 2 bases at J, with 13 bases between. The CDR3 covers 17 residues. The CDR3 is CASSILGAPPGANVLTF. CDR3 coding DNA: TGTGCCAGTAGTATACTGGGCGCTCCCCCTGGGGCCAACGTCCTGACTTTC.

This clone has just a few counts. The chain joins TRBV28 to TRBJ2-5; D gene uncertain. The V gene lost 6 bases and the J gene lost 0 bases, with 11 bases spanning the gap. The CDR3 is made up of 14 amino acids. Germline CDR1 and CDR2: MDHEN and SYDVKM. CDR3 sequence reads: CASSIHQYQETQYF. The CDR3 nucleotides are TGTGCCAGCAGCATACACCAGTACCAAGAGACCCAGTACTTC. Filled out from reference TRBV28 and TRBJ2-5, the complete variable domain reads DVKVTQSSRYLVKRTGEKVFLECVQDMDHENMFWYRQDPGLGLRLIYFSYDVKMKEKGDIPEGYSVSREKKERFSLILESASTNQTSMYLCASSIHQYQETQYFGPGTRLLVL.

J is TRBJ1-1 and V is TRBV5-6; TRBD1 might be the D (5 bases). Per the germline V gene, CDR1 is SGHDT and CDR2 is YYEEEE. The CDR3 consists of 14 residues. Trimming shortened V by 0 bases and J by 2 bases, and 8 bases separated the two germline ends. The CDR3 reads CASSLEGVNTEAFF. For the CDR3, the DNA is TGTGCCAGCAGCTTGGAAGGGGTTAACACTGAAGCTTTCTTT.

This chain links TRBV19 with TRBJ2-1; D is perhaps TRBD1 (6 bases). V lost 1 base and J 6 bases, leaving 13 bases between the germline ends. The CDR3 is 15 residues long. Germline V gene data show CDR1 as LNHDA and CDR2 as SQIVND (reference sequence). CDR3 protein: CASSIAGGPSNEQFF. The CDR3 DNA follows: TGTGCCAGTAGTATAGCTGGGGGCCCCTCCAATGAGCAGTTCTTC.

This clone occurred a few times. The genes are TRBV30 and TRBJ1-5; the D is unclear. The CDR3 runs 16 residues. V dropped 0 bases and J dropped 1 base, with 13 bases sitting between them. Germline V lookup: CDR1 GTSNPN, CDR2 SVGIG (reference sequence). The CDR3 loop reads CAWSVPTGRSNQPQHF. CDR3 bases: TGTGCCTGGAGTGTCCCGACTGGGAGGAGCAATCAGCCCCAGCATTTT.

The CDR3 sequence: CASSVGDSNYGYTF. CDR3 nucleotides: TGTGCCAGCAGCGTAGGGGACAGCAACTATGGCTACACCTTC. The V call is TRBV9, the J call TRBJ1-2; 7 nucleotides line up with TRBD1. V dropped 0 bases and J dropped 2; count of bases not matched to a gene: 1. CDR1 is SGDLS, CDR2 YYNGEE, per germline. CDR3 length equals 14 residues. Combining the CDR3 with reference TRBV9 and TRBJ1-2 gives the whole variable domain DSGVTQTPKHLITATGQRVTLRCSPRSGDLSVYWYQQSLDQGLQFLIQYYNGEERAKGNILERFSAQQFPDLHSELNLSSLELGDSALYFCASSVGDSNYGYTFGSGTRLTVV.

The V call is TRBV4-2, the J call TRBJ2-5; 10 bases are shared with TRBD2. The CDR3 loop spans 17 amino acids. With 0 bases clipped from V and 2 bases from J, the junction kept 6 bases outside the gene matches. Germline assignment: CDR1 LGHNA and CDR2 YNFKEQ. CDR3 sequence (DNA): TGTGCCAGCAGCCAAGATACGCAGCGGGGGGGGCAAGAGACCCAGTACTTC. It yields the protein CASSQDTQRGGQETQYF.

V gene TRBV19 combines with J gene TRBJ1-2; TRBD1 agrees at 8 bases. V dropped 6 bases and J dropped 4; count of bases not matched to a gene: 4. CDR1 is LNHDA, CDR2 SQIVND, per germline (reference sequence). The length of the CDR3 is 13 residues. Written as DNA, the CDR3 is TGTGCCAGTAGCGTGGACAGGGTCTATGGCTACACCTTC. This sequence encodes CASSVDRVYGYTF.

V is TRBV7-9 and J is TRBJ1-2; 9 bases map to TRBD1. Trimming removed 5 bases from V and 6 bases from J; junction bases left unmatched: 4. The germline V gene has CDR1 SEHNR and CDR2 FQNEAQ (reference sequence). This CDR3 has 13 amino acids. The CDR3 loop is CASSVDRGNGYTF. The CDR3 region has the DNA TGTGCCAGCAGCGTGGACAGGGGCAATGGCTACACCTTC.

In this sample, this clone turned up a few times. The V gene is TRBV27, the J gene TRBJ1-2; no reliable D call. The CDR3 sequence is 13 residues long. The germline V gene has CDR1 MNHEY and CDR2 SMNVEV (reference sequence). Deletions cut 5 bases from V and 8 bases from J, with 15 bases between. This chain's CDR3 is CASSMTSGRGYTF. CDR3 bases: TGTGCCAGCAGTATGACGAGTGGAAGAGGCTACACCTTC.

The V and J genes are TRBV28 and TRBJ1-5; D gene unclear. The CDR3 is 17 amino acids. Germline V gene data show CDR1 as MDHEN and CDR2 as SYDVKM. V was clipped by 2 bases and J by 1 base, with 15 bases between them. CDR3 DNA sequence: TGTGCCAGCAGTTTACGGCGGTCTAGTTGGAGCAATCAGCCCCAGCATTTT. This translates into CASSLRRSSWSNQPQHF.

The J gene is TRBJ2-7, the V gene TRBV28; D gene uncertain. Germline V gene data show CDR1 as MDHEN and CDR2 as SYDVKM. This CDR3 is 12 amino acids long. V lost 2 bases, J lost 7 bases, and 9 bases lay in between. The CDR3 loop reads CASSLLGKEQYF. CDR3 in DNA: TGTGCCAGCAGTTTACTAGGGAAAGAGCAGTACTTC. The entire variable domain, with the rest obtained from reference TRBV28 and TRBJ2-7, is as follows: DVKVTQSSRYLVKRTGEKVFLECVQDMDHENMFWYRQDPGLGLRLIYFSYDVKMKEKGDIPEGYSVSREKKERFSLILESASTNQTSMYLCASSLLGKEQYFGPGTRLTVT.